This TCR beta chain derives from a study of blood T cells in healthy people across ages. For this clonotype: What it recognizes is unknown. At one end, the junction sequence differs from germline, possibly due to a read error.

No fewer than 5.5 micrograms of total RNA were isolated from every sample. A J-beta primer mix and a sample-barcoded 5' primer were used in a second PCR of about 6 to 12 cycles. With 12 random nucleotides, a template-switch adaptor tagged each individual cDNA molecule. Each single sample gave us at least 2.5 million CDR3-containing paired-end reads. Each CDR3 protein gets one entry after TCRdb re-called the 5' RACE reads with MiXCR. There are roughly 1.9 million distinct CDR3 sequences in the sample; roughly 43% occur only once, and under 25% lies in the top ten. Germline V CDR1 and CDR2: SGHRS, YFSETQ. The CDR3 runs 12 residues. Points from the study as a whole: CMV infection status of these donors was not known.

The TCR sequence derives from a human donor in good health. The V and J genes are TRBV5-1 and TRBJ2-1; D is uncertain. What was sequenced was blood. The CDR3 sequence is CASAGQAGEQVF. The CDR3 bases are TGCGCCAGCGCCGGGCAGGCCGGCGAGCAGGTCTTC.